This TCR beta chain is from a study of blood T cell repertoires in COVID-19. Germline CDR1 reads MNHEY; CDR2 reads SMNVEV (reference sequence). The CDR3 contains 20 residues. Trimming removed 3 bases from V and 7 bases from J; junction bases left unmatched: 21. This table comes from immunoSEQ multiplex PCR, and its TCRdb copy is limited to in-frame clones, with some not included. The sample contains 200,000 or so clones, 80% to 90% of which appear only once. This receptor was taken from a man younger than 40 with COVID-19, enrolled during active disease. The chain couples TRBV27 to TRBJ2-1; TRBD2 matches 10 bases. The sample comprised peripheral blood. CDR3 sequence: CASSFTQSASSGRGNNEQFF. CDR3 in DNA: TGTGCCAGCAGTTTCACCCAGTCAGCCTCTAGCGGGAGAGGGAATAATGAGCAGTTCTTC.